Sequencing of this T cell receptor beta chain was carried out in a study of breast tumors, draining lymph nodes, adjacent tissues. TCRdb analysed the multiplex PCR reads with MiXCR anew, one entry per CDR3 protein. The sample consists of 60,000 to 65,000 distinct CDR3 sequences, roughly 59% of them appearing once. Germline CDR1 MNHEY, CDR2 SVGAGI. The CDR3 runs 15 residues. V dropped 6 bases and J dropped 4; count of bases not matched to a gene: 9. This clonotype was counted many times. The antigen remains undetermined. Whole-study findings and limits: The data were judged consistent with most tumor T cells coming from lymph node and expanding in tumor. Tumor TCR diversity was below lymph nodes but above nontumor tissue.

The sequencing input was breast tumor tissue. V usage is TRBV6-5 and J usage is TRBJ1-3; 7 bases map to TRBD1. This TCR was sampled from a female donor with breast cancer. Some clones in this sample may be carry-over from other donors' samples. In DNA form, the CDR3 reads TGTGCCAGCAGCCCCCAGACAGGGTCCGGAAACACCATATATTTT. It translates to CASSPQTGSGNTIYF.